This T cell receptor beta chain was observed in a study of regulatory T cells in long-lasting Graves disease. In the study overall: Graves' patients with a new diagnosis had received antithyroid drugs under 3 months. Overall study results and limits: TRBV28, TRBJ1-2 and TRBJ2-5 were segments that persistent disease favored.

With iRepertoire HTBI primers and Arm-PCR of CDR3 regions, TCR beta libraries were built. MiXCR, applied by TCRdb to the multiplex PCR reads, yields one record per CDR3 protein. The sample holds 350,000 to 500,000 distinct CDR3 sequences; about 15% are singletons and the top ten take under 20%. The sample holds a few counts of this clonotype. Its specificity is unknown. As to time point: newly diagnosed GD, antithyroid drugs for less than 3 months. PBMCs provided the RNA from which the TCR library was made. Collection of peripheral blood (approximately 9 milliliters) was done using EDTA tubes. Germline V gene data show CDR1 as LNHDA and CDR2 as SQIVND (reference sequence). The CDR3 extends over 15 amino acids. Trimming stripped 6 bases from V and 0 bases from J, with 12 bases between. This same sample was also taken into another study, of T cells in Graves' hyperthyroidism and ophthalmopathy. From that second work: When the TCR CDR3 underwent first-round RT-PCR, the HTBI primer set was used.

The chain is built from TRBV19 and TRBJ2-1, with D hard to call. The sequenced sample was peripheral blood mononuclear cells (PBMCs), obtained at new diagnosis, from a patient treated with antithyroid drugs. The sequence derives from a woman aged 50 to 65 with Graves disease. The CDR3 here is CASRPVVSSYNEQFF. The CDR3 nucleotides are TGTGCCAGTAGACCGGTTGTCAGCTCCTACAATGAGCAGTTCTTC. Full variable domain (outside the CDR3, taken from reference TRBV19 and TRBJ2-1): DGGITQSPKYLFRKEGQNVTLSCEQNLNHDAMYWYRQDPGQGLRLIYYSQIVNDFQKGDIAEGYSVSREKKESFPLTVTSAQKNPTAFYLCASRPVVSSYNEQFFGPGTRLTVL.